The present T cell receptor (beta chain) was sequenced within a study of Ad26.COV2.S vaccination and SARS-CoV-2 variants. About the research overall: The study gave Ad26.COV2.S intramuscularly, once or twice 56 days apart. Study findings and constraints: Reported post-vaccination CD8+ and CD4+ T cell responses to spike showed substantial breadth.

Some clones are missing from TCRdb's copy, which holds only in-frame ones; the method was immunoSEQ multiplex PCR. The data contain some 340,000 clones, around 83% of them singletons. Treatment defined: around 19 received Ad26.COV2.S at low or high dose, single or two shots; 5 received placebo; per-sample allocation not given. The investigators took samples on day 63 after the first vaccine or placebo injection. The administered vaccine (an Ad26 vector) expressed Wuhan-strain SARS-CoV-2 spike. With 0 bases removed from V and 8 bases from J, the gap between germline ends came to 4 bases. This CDR3 spans 11 amino acids. CDR1 and CDR2 from the germline V gene are GTSNPN and SVGIG (reference sequence). With respect to this clone: What it binds is unknown. Distinct nucleotide sequences in the sample also encode this CDR3.

The chain combines TRBV30 with TRBJ1-4; D not certain. The specimen comprised peripheral blood, sampled in a trial of Ad26.COV2.S vaccine versus placebo. The sequence came from a person between 18 and 59 years old who received the Ad26.COV2.S COVID-19 vaccine or a placebo. CDR3 sequence: CAWSVEEKLFF. The DNA for the CDR3 is TGTGCCTGGAGTGTCGAAGAAAAACTGTTTTTT.